Following are 20 T cell receptor beta chains from one sample sequenced in a study of technical replicates of blood from a handful of donors. The method was immunoSEQ multiplex PCR; TCRdb's version includes in-frame clones alone and lacks a portion of them. In the table there are about 56,000 clones, nearly 95% of which are singletons. The sequenced sample was PBMCs. The receptors were gathered from a human donor in good health. Some clones in this sample may be carry-over from other donors' samples.

V and J are TRBV25-1 and TRBJ1-1, with TRBD1 matching 8 bases. The CDR3 totals 14 residues. CDR1 MGHDK and CDR2 SYGVNS come from the germline V gene. The J segment lost 6 bases and the V segment lost 6 bases, leaving 9 bases of the junction unmatched. In nucleotides, the CDR3 is TGTGCCAGCAGGGCAACAGGGGGGCATGCTGAAGCTTTCTTT. Translated: CASRATGGHAEAFF.

This clone was observed a single time. The genes are TRBV4-2 and TRBJ2-2; 14 nucleotides align to TRBD2. The ends lost 10 bases at V and 3 bases at J; junction bases unmatched: 7. The CDR3 extends over 16 amino acids. CDR1 is LGHNA and CDR2 is YNFKEQ in the germline V gene. The CDR3 here is CATGLAGEGHTGELFF. In DNA form, the CDR3 reads TGTGCCACGGGACTAGCGGGAGAGGGGCACACCGGGGAGCTGTTTTTT.

The V and J genes are TRBV9 and TRBJ2-3, with D perhaps TRBD2 (7 bases). V was cut by 4 bases and J by 4 bases, with 16 bases left in between. The V gene's germline CDR1 is SGDLS and CDR2 YYNGEE. This CDR3 is built from 15 residues. CDR3 amino acids: CASSILGGPSDTQYF. The CDR3 DNA follows: TGTGCCAGCAGCATCCTGGGGGGGCCTTCAGATACGCAGTATTTT. The full variable domain, its missing parts supplied by reference TRBV9 and TRBJ2-3, is DSGVTQTPKHLITATGQRVTLRCSPRSGDLSVYWYQQSLDQGLQFLIQYYNGEERAKGNILERFSAQQFPDLHSELNLSSLELGDSALYFCASSILGGPSDTQYFGPGTRLTVL.

This chain joins TRBV15 and TRBJ2-4; TRBD1 matches 10 bases. Germline V gene data show CDR1 as LNHNV and CDR2 as YYDKDF (reference sequence). The CDR3 extends over 14 amino acids. J gave up 9 bases and V 5 bases, and 7 bases lay outside the gene matches. The CDR3 region is CATSPGTGEGIQYF. The CDR3 DNA reads as TGTGCCACCAGCCCAGGGACAGGGGAGGGCATTCAGTACTTC. Complete variable domain (other parts from reference TRBV15 and TRBJ2-4): DAMVIQNPRYQVTQFGKPVTLSCSQTLNHNVMYWYQQKSSQAPKLLFHYYDKDFNNEADTPDNFQSRRPNTSFCFLDIRSPGLGDTAMYLCATSPGTGEGIQYFGAGTRLSVL.

The CDR3, as DNA: TGTGCCAGCAGCGTAGAAGAGGGCGGGAGAGGCGCCGGGGAGCTGTTTTTT. Its translation: CASSVEEGGRGAGELFF. The rearrangement joins TRBV9 to TRBJ2-2, with 7 positions matching TRBD2. Germline values: CDR1 SGDLS, CDR2 YYNGEE. After removal of 0 bases from V and 6 bases from J, the junction contained 11 bases not matched to a gene. CDR3 length: 17 residues.

V gene TRBV7-2 combines with J gene TRBJ2-7; possibly TRBD2 for D (6 bases). This CDR3 spans 15 amino acids. From germline, CDR1 is SGHTA and CDR2 FQGNSA. The V end was cut by 0 bases, the J end by 0 bases, with 9 bases between. The CDR3: CASSLASGFSYEQYF. The DNA for the CDR3 is TGTGCCAGCAGCTTAGCTAGCGGCTTCTCCTACGAGCAGTACTTC.

The chain links TRBV5-1 to TRBJ2-5, with TRBD2 matching over 9 bases. This CDR3 is 16 amino acids long. V dropped 4 bases and J dropped 0; count of bases not matched to a gene: 7. Germline V gene data show CDR1 as SGHRS and CDR2 as YFSETQ. The DNA for the CDR3 is TGCGCCAGCAGCGGCGGCAGCGGGGGGCACCAAGAGACCCAGTACTTC. Its protein is CASSGGSGGHQETQYF.

The rearrangement links TRBV6-5 to TRBJ2-2; D is undetermined. This CDR3 spans 15 amino acids. Germline-derived CDR1 and CDR2 are MNHEY and SVGAGI. Trimming removed 0 bases at V and 4 bases at J, with 9 bases between. In DNA, the CDR3 is TGTGCCAGCAGTTACTCGATCACGGGCACCGGGGAGCTGTTTTTT. It codes for CASSYSITGTGELFF.

This rearrangement joins TRBV7-3 to TRBJ2-3; 7 bases line up with TRBD2. The V gene's germline CDR1 is SGHTA and CDR2 FQGTGA. The CDR3 length is 15 residues. V trimming: 2 bases; J trimming: 7 bases; junction bases outside the gene matches: 9. CDR3 coding DNA: TGTGCCAGCAGCTTACAGGCGGGAGATTTAAATACGCAGTATTTT. It encodes CASSLQAGDLNTQYF.

V is TRBV6-6 and J is TRBJ2-1, with 7 bases lining up with TRBD2. The CDR3 totals 15 residues. Germline CDR1 reads MNHNY; CDR2 reads SVGAGI (reference sequence). With 1 base clipped from V and 3 bases from J, the junction kept 3 bases outside the gene matches. This chain's CDR3 is CASSYYGGSYNEQFF. As DNA, the CDR3 is TGTGCCAGCAGTTACTATGGCGGGAGCTACAATGAGCAGTTCTTC.

The rearrangement joins TRBV13 to TRBJ2-5, with D maybe TRBD1 (8 bases). The CDR3 loop spans 17 amino acids. Trimming cost V 5 bases and J 2 bases, with 21 bases left between them. CDR1 PRHDT and CDR2 FYEKMQ come from the germline V gene (reference sequence). CDR3 nucleotides: TGTGCCAGCAGCCAGGGGGCCGCAATCGGGGGGCAAGAGACCCAGTACTTC. Protein product: CASSQGAAIGGQETQYF.

The chain uses TRBV11-1 and TRBJ2-3, with 13 bases that match TRBD2. From germline, CDR1 is SGHAT and CDR2 FQDESV (reference sequence). CDR3 length: 17 residues. The trim removed 2 bases at V and 1 base at J, leaving 3 bases unmatched. CDR3 nucleotide sequence: TGTGCCAGCAGCTTAACTAGCGGGAGGGTGGGCACAGATACGCAGTATTTT. Protein sequence: CASSLTSGRVGTDTQYF.

The genes are TRBV5-6 and TRBJ2-2; possible D gene TRBD2, 6 bases. This CDR3 has 16 residues. The germline V gene has CDR1 SGHDT and CDR2 YYEEEE. V was pared by 1 base and J by 2 bases, with 12 bases between. CDR3 region: CASSLYGRRNTGELFF. In nucleotides, the CDR3 is TGTGCCAGCAGCTTGTATGGGAGGCGCAACACCGGGGAGCTGTTTTTT.

This clone was seen a few times. The V gene is TRBV10-3, the J gene TRBJ1-2, with TRBD1 matching over 8 bases. Germline lookup yields CDR1 ENHRY and CDR2 SYGVKD. V lost 6 bases to trimming and J lost 0 bases; unmatched junction nucleotides: 3. This CDR3 spans 14 amino acids. For the CDR3, the DNA is TGTGCCATCAGAGGACAGGGAGCTAACTATGGCTACACCTTC. Its protein product is CAIRGQGANYGYTF.

The chain employs TRBV27 and TRBJ1-2; possible D gene TRBD1, 6 bases. In germline, CDR1 is MNHEY, CDR2 SMNVEV (reference sequence). The CDR3 totals 15 residues. V lost 6 bases and J 0 bases, leaving 14 bases between the germline ends. The CDR3 sequence: CASSTTGTANYGYTF. CDR3 nucleotides: TGTGCCAGCAGCACCACAGGGACCGCTAACTATGGCTACACCTTC.

The chain uses TRBV5-1 and TRBJ1-1; D unresolved. V dropped 3 bases and J dropped 1 base, with 7 bases sitting between them. The germline V gene encodes CDR1 SGHRS and CDR2 YFSETQ. The CDR3 is made up of 13 amino acids. As DNA, the CDR3 is TGCGCCAGCAGCTACACGTCGAACACTGAAGCTTTCTTT. Protein product: CASSYTSNTEAFF.

This clone was seen a single time. The V call is TRBV5-1, the J call TRBJ1-5, with 8 bases lining up with TRBD1. Trimming took 2 bases from V and 5 from J; bases not matched to a gene: 6. Germline CDR1 is SGHRS and CDR2 is YFSETQ. The CDR3 spans 15 residues. The CDR3 DNA reads as TGCGCCAGCAGCTTCGGGACAGGAGGGGATCAGCCCCAGCATTTT. Amino acids: CASSFGTGGDQPQHF.

Written as DNA, the CDR3 is TGTGCCAGCAGTGAAGTAGATTATCGTTATAATTCACCCCTCCACTTT. Translation gives CASSEVDYRYNSPLHF. The J gene is TRBJ1-6, the V gene TRBV6-1; D unclear. The CDR3 covers 16 residues. Germline lookup yields CDR1 MNHNS and CDR2 SASEGT. The V end lost 1 base, the J end lost 4 bases, and 11 bases lay between the germline ends.

This chain connects TRBV2 to TRBJ1-6, with 9 positions matching TRBD1. Unmatched junction bases numbered 7, after V lost 3 bases and J lost 7 bases. The CDR3 loop spans 16 amino acids. The germline V gene has CDR1 SNHLY and CDR2 FYNNEI. The CDR3 nucleotides are TGTGCCAGCAGTGAGGACAGGGGTTGGGGAAATTCACCCCTCCACTTT. This sequence encodes CASSEDRGWGNSPLHF.

This chain links TRBV6-1 with TRBJ1-1, with D maybe TRBD1 (5 bases). CDR3 length equals 13 residues. CDR1 is MNHNS, CDR2 SASEGT, per germline. V lost 6 bases and J lost 7, with 15 bases in between. DNA for the CDR3: TGTGCCAGCAGCGCCGGTGGGAGGGGTGAAGCTTTCTTT. Encoded protein: CASSAGGRGEAFF.